This T cell receptor beta chain was captured by sequencing in a study of shared clonotypes between healthy human individuals. Libraries were prepared by immunoSEQ multiplex PCR; TCRdb keeps only in-frame clonotypes and omits some of them. In the table there are around 450,000 clones, more than 75% of which are singletons. This CDR3 is built from 13 residues. Germline lookup yields CDR1 SGHNT and CDR2 YYREEE (reference sequence). The germline V and J ends were trimmed by 2 bases and 0 bases, with 5 bases remaining between them. Concerning this clone: Other DNA sequences in the same sample also yield this CDR3.

This receptor was identified in a middle-aged woman in good health. Some clones in this sample may be carry-over from other donors' samples. The chain links TRBV5-4 to TRBJ2-5, with D uncertain. Sequenced material: PBMCs. The chain's CDR3 is CASSLWNQETQYF. The CDR3 DNA reads as TGTGCCAGCAGCTTATGGAACCAAGAGACCCAGTACTTC. The full variable domain, completed using reference TRBV5-4 and TRBJ2-5, is ETGVTQSPTHLIKTRGQQVTLRCSSQSGHNTVSWYQQALGQGPQFIFQYYREEENGRGNFPPRFSGLQFPNYSSELNVNALELDDSALYLCASSLWNQETQYFGPGTRLLVL.